This T cell receptor beta chain appears in the sequencing data of a study of blood T cells in healthy people across ages. A second about 6 to 12 cycle PCR used barcoded and J-beta primers. TCRdb independently ran MiXCR on the 5' RACE reads; one entry per CDR3 protein. This repertoire shows roughly 1,700,000 distinct CDR3 sequences, roughly 27% found once; its top ten account for less than 9.5%. The CDR3 is made up of 16 amino acids. V lost 3 bases and J lost 0, with 13 bases in between. Ranging in age from about 6 to 95, the donors were healthy Caucasian individuals from Russia. Notes on the study in general: Naive T cell percentage showed a strong correlation with the diversity of TCR beta. Diversity estimated from one million T cells was considered an underestimate. No one knew whether donors had CMV, which possibly confounded expanded clonotype changes.

A word on this clonotype: The antigen remains unidentified.

This chain joins TRBV12-3 or TRBV12-4 and TRBJ2-3, with D perhaps matching TRBD2 (6 bases). Sample: blood. This TCR was sampled from a woman in her twenties or thirties in good health. The CDR3 DNA reads as TGTGCCAGCAGTTTCGGGGGATACCCTAGCACAGATACGCAGTATTTT. Residues: CASSFGGYPSTDTQYF.